These 25 T cell receptor beta chains share one sample of origin, sequenced in a study of T cell changes during pregnancy in multiple sclerosis (dated by TCRdb to the late 2010s). Receptor libraries were prepared by the immunoSEQ multiplex PCR assay. Sourced from immuneACCESS, this table was stored by TCRdb with only in-frame sequences that have V and J called. A share of the clones is absent; for the studies checked, an unresolved V gene accounts for under half, and the remainder has no known explanation. This sample gives about 50,000 clones in total; more than 85% of them show up just once. Of the sample, under 9.5% is held by the ten largest clones. The sample was CD8+ T cells from peripheral blood mononuclear cells, taken after pregnancy. These receptors came from a female donor with multiple sclerosis, enrolled in a pregnancy study.

V gene TRBV5-1 combines with J gene TRBJ2-5, with 8 bases identical to TRBD2. CDR3 size: 15 residues. In germline, CDR1 is SGHRS, CDR2 YFSETQ. Trimming cost V 6 bases and J 2 bases; bases outside gene matches: 9. The CDR3 DNA reads as TGCGCCAGCACCCTAATAGCGGGACGGCAAGAGACCCAGTACTTC. It encodes CASTLIAGRQETQYF.

DNA of the CDR3: TGTGCCAGCAGCCAAGATGTGGGGGAGGATTGGACTACGCAGTATTTT. Translating it yields CASSQDVGEDWTTQYF. V gene TRBV14 combines with J gene TRBJ2-3, with D perhaps TRBD2 (6 bases). The CDR3 sequence is 16 residues long. The germline V and J ends were trimmed by 0 bases and 8 bases, with 18 bases remaining between them. From germline, CDR1 is SGHDN and CDR2 FVKESK.

This chain connects TRBV6-1 to TRBJ2-2, with D tentatively TRBD1 (6 bases). The CDR3 runs 13 residues. The germline CDR1 and CDR2 sequences are MNHNS and SASEGT. The V and J ends lost 11 bases and 1 base respectively, with 11 bases between them. The CDR3 DNA reads TGTGCCGAATCGGACAGGAACACCGGGGAGCTGTTTTTT. Residues: CAESDRNTGELFF.

The J gene is TRBJ1-2, the V gene TRBV6-4, with 7 positions matching TRBD1. CDR1 MRHNA and CDR2 SNTAGT come from the germline V gene. The CDR3 is 14 amino acids. V dropped 0 bases and J dropped 4; count of bases not matched to a gene: 2. The CDR3 sequence: CASSDSGGTYGYTF. As DNA, the CDR3 is TGTGCCAGCAGTGACTCAGGGGGCACCTATGGCTACACCTTC.

This chain uses TRBV19 with TRBJ2-1; weak D call: TRBD2 (6 bases). Germline lookup yields CDR1 LNHDA and CDR2 SQIVND (reference sequence). The V end was cut by 7 bases, the J end by 3 bases, with 13 bases between. CDR3 length equals 14 residues. The CDR3 nucleotides read TGTGCCAGTAATTCGGGAGTGGACTACAATGAGCAGTTCTTC. Its protein product is CASNSGVDYNEQFF.

This chain links TRBV30 with TRBJ2-7; perhaps TRBD1 as D (6 bases). V lost 5 bases to trimming and J lost 4 bases, with 12 bases between them. The CDR3 is 12 residues long. Germline values: CDR1 GTSNPN, CDR2 SVGIG (reference sequence). CDR3 sequence reads: CAWEQGIYEQYF. The CDR3 DNA reads as TGTGCCTGGGAACAGGGTATATACGAGCAGTACTTC.

This rearrangement joins TRBV19 to TRBJ1-5; unclear D gene. The CDR3 is 15 amino acids. Germline V gene lookup returns CDR1 LNHDA and CDR2 SQIVND (reference sequence). V dropped 5 bases and J dropped 0 bases, with 11 bases sitting between them. In DNA, the CDR3 is TGTGCCAGTAGTCAGGAATCGTATAGCAATCAGCCCCAGCATTTT. Its translation: CASSQESYSNQPQHF.

The chain links TRBV9 to TRBJ1-6; possible D gene TRBD1, 5 bases. The CDR3 spans 12 residues. The germline CDR1 and CDR2 sequences are SGDLS and YYNGEE. With 2 bases removed from V and 13 bases from J, the gap between germline ends came to 10 bases. CDR3 amino acids: CASSVEGLPLHF. The CDR3, as DNA: TGTGCCAGCAGCGTGGAGGGGCTCCCCCTCCACTTT.

In its sample, this clone was seen a few times. The chain recombines TRBV14 with TRBJ1-5; no clear D. The CDR3 spans 13 residues. V was trimmed by 2 bases and J by 0 bases, leaving 2 bases between them. Germline assignment: CDR1 SGHDN and CDR2 FVKESK. The CDR3 DNA follows: TGTGCCAGCAGCCAATATAGCAATCAGCCCCAGCATTTT. Translation: CASSQYSNQPQHF.

The genes are TRBV7-9 and TRBJ1-2; D might be TRBD1 (6 bases). V gave up 5 bases and J gave up 4 bases, with 17 bases separating them. This CDR3 is built from 15 residues. Germline V gene data show CDR1 as SEHNR and CDR2 as FQNEAQ (reference sequence). The CDR3 DNA is TGTGCCAGCAGCCCCCCCTCGGGGACAACCTATGGCTACACCTTC. Translating gives CASSPPSGTTYGYTF. The full variable domain, in which reference TRBV7-9 and TRBJ1-2 provide the parts outside the CDR3, is DTGVSQNPRHKITKRGQNVTFRCDPISEHNRLYWYRQTLGQGPEFLTYFQNEAQLEKSRLLSDRFSAERPKGSFSTLEIQRTEQGDSAMYLCASSPPSGTTYGYTFGSGTRLTVV.

This clone was detected only once. The chain recombines TRBV9 with TRBJ2-1, with 8 bases that match TRBD2. Germline loops: CDR1 SGDLS, CDR2 YYNGEE. Unmatched junction bases numbered 6, after V lost 0 bases and J lost 7 bases. The CDR3 consists of 15 residues. This CDR3 is CASSVGSGGSNEQFF. The CDR3 DNA is TGTGCCAGCAGCGTAGGGTCGGGAGGGTCGAATGAGCAGTTCTTC. The full variable domain, with the rest looked up from reference TRBV9 and TRBJ2-1, is DSGVTQTPKHLITATGQRVTLRCSPRSGDLSVYWYQQSLDQGLQFLIQYYNGEERAKGNILERFSAQQFPDLHSELNLSSLELGDSALYFCASSVGSGGSNEQFFGPGTRLTVL.

CDR3 sequence reads: CASSLYPAGGSTGELFF. Written as DNA, the CDR3 is TGTGCCAGCAGCTTATATCCGGCGGGAGGGAGCACCGGGGAGCTGTTTTTT. This rearrangement joins TRBV13 to TRBJ2-2, with 9 bases fitting TRBD2. Germline assignment: CDR1 PRHDT and CDR2 FYEKMQ (reference sequence). With V trimmed by 2 bases and J by 4 bases, 8 bases remained unmatched. This CDR3 is 17 amino acids long.

The V call is TRBV19, the J call TRBJ2-1; TRBD2 is a possible D gene (6 bases). This CDR3 comprises 16 residues. Germline-derived CDR1 and CDR2 are LNHDA and SQIVND (reference sequence). With 4 bases removed from V and 6 bases from J, the gap between germline ends came to 19 bases. The CDR3 loop reads CASSTLMEAGGNEQFF. CDR3 coding DNA: TGTGCCAGTAGTACCCTGATGGAAGCCGGGGGCAATGAGCAGTTCTTC. The full variable domain, its missing parts supplied by reference TRBV19 and TRBJ2-1, is DGGITQSPKYLFRKEGQNVTLSCEQNLNHDAMYWYRQDPGQGLRLIYYSQIVNDFQKGDIAEGYSVSREKKESFPLTVTSAQKNPTAFYLCASSTLMEAGGNEQFFGPGTRLTVL.

The CDR3 is CASSLQGQGNTDTQYF. In DNA form, the CDR3 reads TGTGCCAGCAGCTTGCAGGGGCAGGGGAACACAGATACGCAGTATTTT. The chain joins TRBV5-6 to TRBJ2-3; TRBD1 is a possible D gene (6 bases). The germline V gene encodes CDR1 SGHDT and CDR2 YYEEEE. Trimming shortened V by 1 base and J by 2 bases, and 14 bases separated the two germline ends. This CDR3 comprises 16 residues.

V is TRBV2 and J is TRBJ1-2, with 10 bases lining up with TRBD1. The length of the CDR3 is 13 residues. Trimming took 6 bases from V and 6 from J; bases not matched to a gene: 4. CDR1 and CDR2 from the germline V gene are SNHLY and FYNNEI. The CDR3 loop reads CASRDRGFHGYTF. For the CDR3, the DNA is TGTGCCAGCAGGGACAGGGGGTTCCATGGCTACACCTTC.

This rearrangement joins TRBV9 to TRBJ2-7; weak D call: TRBD1 (6 bases). The CDR3 loop spans 14 amino acids. Per germline, CDR1 SGDLS and CDR2 YYNGEE. The V end lost 0 bases, the J end lost 2 bases, and 9 bases lay between the germline ends. CDR3 amino acids: CASSVAGETYEQYF. In nucleotides, the CDR3 is TGTGCCAGCAGCGTAGCAGGGGAAACCTACGAGCAGTACTTC. The complete variable domain, with remaining parts taken from reference TRBV9 and TRBJ2-7, reads DSGVTQTPKHLITATGQRVTLRCSPRSGDLSVYWYQQSLDQGLQFLIQYYNGEERAKGNILERFSAQQFPDLHSELNLSSLELGDSALYFCASSVAGETYEQYFGPGTRLTVT.

The V gene is TRBV11-2, the J gene TRBJ2-3; 11 positions match TRBD2. This CDR3 is 18 amino acids long. Germline CDR1 and CDR2: SGHAT and FQNNGV. After removal of 0 bases from V and 5 bases from J, the junction contained 10 bases not matched to a gene. CDR3: CASSLEAQLAGVIDTQYF. The CDR3 DNA follows: TGTGCCAGCAGCTTAGAAGCCCAACTAGCGGGAGTAATAGATACGCAGTATTTT.

The J gene is TRBJ2-2, the V gene TRBV7-2; D remains ambiguous. CDR1 and CDR2 from the germline V gene are SGHTA and FQGNSA. This CDR3 is 16 amino acids long. V dropped 2 bases and J dropped 5 bases, with 15 bases sitting between them. The CDR3: CASSLTRRSLTGELFF. CDR3 in DNA: TGTGCCAGCAGCTTAACCCGGCGGTCCTTGACCGGGGAGCTGTTTTTT.

The gene calls are TRBV19 and TRBJ1-2; TRBD1 matches at 11 bases. The junction had 7 bases not matched to a gene; V was cut back by 3 bases and J by 4 bases. Germline CDR1 is LNHDA and CDR2 is SQIVND (reference sequence). The CDR3 is 16 amino acids. DNA of the CDR3: TGTGCCAGTAGTATCCGTCCGGGACAGGGGGGCTATGGCTACACCTTC. It codes for CASSIRPGQGGYGYTF.

This chain uses TRBV7-8 with TRBJ2-3; 7 nucleotides align to TRBD2. V shed 5 bases, J shed 6 bases, and the junction held 17 bases outside the gene matches. This CDR3 spans 17 amino acids. CDR1 is SGHVS, CDR2 FQNEAQ, per germline. In DNA, the CDR3 is TGTGCCAGCAGCGCCCAACCGGGACTACAATTAGAGGATACGCAGTATTTT. It yields the protein CASSAQPGLQLEDTQYF.

In DNA, the CDR3 is TGTGCCAGCAGAACACAGGGGGTCTACACCGGGGAGCTGTTTTTT. As protein: CASRTQGVYTGELFF. The V gene is TRBV27, the J gene TRBJ2-2, with 8 bases identical to TRBD1. The J segment lost 3 bases and the V segment lost 6 bases, leaving 6 bases of the junction unmatched. This CDR3 contains 15 residues. Germline V gene sequence: CDR1 MNHEY, CDR2 SMNVEV (reference sequence).

Judged by abundance, this clone is large. The CDR3 DNA follows: TGCGCCAGCAGTCCGTGGACTCCTGGGGCCAACGTCCTGACTTTC. Protein: CASSPWTPGANVLTF. The chain joins TRBV5-1 to TRBJ2-6; D possibly corresponds to TRBD2 (5 bases). There are 15 residues in the CDR3. Germline V gene lookup returns CDR1 SGHRS and CDR2 YFSETQ. V lost 5 bases and J 2 bases, leaving 11 bases between the germline ends.

The V gene is TRBV19, the J gene TRBJ2-1; 11 positions match TRBD2. Germline V CDR1 and CDR2: LNHDA, SQIVND (reference sequence). This CDR3 comprises 14 residues. The junction had 10 bases not matched to a gene; V was cut back by 10 bases and J by 8 bases. CDR3 bases: TGTGCCACTTTAGCGGGGGGGCGTACATATGAGCAGTTCTTC. This sequence encodes CATLAGGRTYEQFF.

The rearrangement uses TRBV29-1 and TRBJ1-2; 8 bases agree with TRBD1. Germline CDR1 SQVTM, CDR2 ANQGSEA. This CDR3 contains 13 residues. Losses at the gene ends were 4 bases for V and 6 bases for J; bases not matched to a gene: 7. CDR3 nucleotide sequence: TGCAGCGTTGCTGTCACAGGGGGGGATGGCTACACCTTC. Its protein is CSVAVTGGDGYTF. The variable domain in full, with the rest retrieved from reference TRBV29-1 and TRBJ1-2, is SAVISQKPSRDICQRGTSLTIQCQVDSQVTMMFWYRQQPGQSLTLIATANQGSEATYESGFVIDKFPISRPNLTFSTLTVSNMSPEDSSIYLCSVAVTGGDGYTFGSGTRLTVV.

The chain couples TRBV10-3 to TRBJ1-1; D is possibly TRBD1 (6 bases). The CDR3 covers 16 residues. Trimming stripped 2 bases from V and 4 bases from J, with 17 bases between. Germline V CDR1 and CDR2: ENHRY, SYGVKD. The CDR3 loop reads CAISEPIRGGSTEAFF. CDR3 sequence (DNA): TGTGCCATCAGTGAGCCGATCAGGGGCGGGAGCACTGAAGCTTTCTTT.